The next 9 T cell receptor beta chains were all read from a single sample in a study of CD8 T cells in Susac syndrome (dated by TCRdb to about 2019). Libraries were built with the immunoSEQ multiplex PCR assay. RNA was extracted using the RNeasy kit, and roughly 0.45 to 1 microgram was reverse transcribed with random hexamers. TCRdb took the public reads, trimmed them with fastp at Q25, ran MiXCR for clone calling and kept in-frame beta chains. Rows matching on CDR3 protein sequence are summarized as one entry with the most common DNA and genes. The sample table contains about 150,000 distinct CDR3 sequences; only one count was recorded for approximately 93% of them. The top ten clonotypes cover around 0.08% of the sample. Sequencing used CD4+ T cells from PBMCs. The receptor set was obtained from a human donor in good health.

The CDR3 DNA sequence: TGTGCCAGCCACTTGCAGACGGTCCCTAGCACAGATACGCAGTATTTT. Encoded protein: CASHLQTVPSTDTQYF. The chain couples TRBV7-8 to TRBJ2-3; D is ambiguous. The germline V gene encodes CDR1 SGHVS and CDR2 FQNEAQ. Trimming pared 8 bases from V and 0 bases from J, leaving 18 bases between. The CDR3 runs to 16 residues.

The CDR3 reads CSSSGGQETQYF. Here the CDR3 DNA reads TGCAGTTCCTCGGGGGGCCAAGAGACCCAGTACTTC. The chain joins TRBV20-1 to TRBJ2-5; the match to TRBD2 covers 7 bases. This CDR3 is built from 12 residues. CDR1 and CDR2 from the germline V gene are DFQATT and SNEGSKA (reference sequence). The J segment lost 1 base and the V segment lost 8 bases, leaving 4 bases of the junction unmatched.

V is TRBV27 and J is TRBJ2-7, with D maybe TRBD1 (5 bases). The CDR3 covers 14 residues. Germline CDR1 is MNHEY and CDR2 is SMNVEV (reference sequence). The V end was cut by 3 bases, the J end by 5 bases, with 14 bases between. The CDR3 region is CASSFRRGDHEQYF. The CDR3 nucleotides read TGTGCCAGCAGTTTTCGAAGGGGCGATCACGAGCAGTACTTC.

V gene TRBV12-3 or TRBV12-4 combines with J gene TRBJ2-2; 14 nucleotides line up with TRBD2. The V and J ends lost 3 bases and 8 bases, in that order; junction bases with no gene match: 8. The length of the CDR3 is 17 residues. CDR3: CASSFPRTSGRKGELFF. The CDR3 DNA reads as TGTGCCAGCAGTTTCCCCCGGACTAGCGGGAGGAAGGGGGAGCTGTTTTTT.

The V call is TRBV2, the J call TRBJ2-6; TRBD1 might be the D (5 bases). The CDR3 is 16 amino acids. V was clipped by 4 bases and J by 0 bases, with 10 bases between them. Germline V gene lookup returns CDR1 SNHLY and CDR2 FYNNEI. The CDR3 DNA sequence: TGTGCCAGCAGTGCGATTAGGGGCTCTGGGGCCAACGTCCTGACTTTC. It encodes CASSAIRGSGANVLTF.

The CDR3 DNA follows: TGTGCCAGCAGCCCCCCTAGGCGACTAGCGGGCCCCTCCTACGAGCAGTACTTC. Its protein product is CASSPPRRLAGPSYEQYF. The V gene is TRBV7-8, the J gene TRBJ2-7, with 10 bases aligning to TRBD2. Germline V gene sequence: CDR1 SGHVS, CDR2 FQNEAQ. V gave up 5 bases and J gave up 0 bases; unmatched junction bases: 13. CDR3 length: 18 amino acids.

V gene TRBV12-3 or TRBV12-4 combines with J gene TRBJ2-2; D might be TRBD1 or TRBD2, each matching 5 bases. V lost 2 bases and J lost 0, with 7 bases in between. The CDR3 spans 15 residues. CDR3: CASSLQGANTGELFF. CDR3 nucleotide sequence: TGTGCCAGCAGTTTACAGGGAGCGAACACCGGGGAGCTGTTTTTT.

This clonotype was counted once. The V gene is TRBV29-1, the J gene TRBJ2-1; weak D call: TRBD2 (7 bases). V gave up 5 bases and J gave up 6 bases, with 17 bases separating them. This CDR3 has 14 residues. Germline assignment: CDR1 SQVTM and CDR2 ANQGSEA. In DNA, the CDR3 is TGCAGCGTTCAAACGGGTGGGGGGGCCAATGAGCAGTTCTTC. It codes for CSVQTGGGANEQFF.

V usage is TRBV5-4 and J usage is TRBJ2-7; TRBD2 aligns across 14 bases. The trim removed 4 bases at V and 7 bases at J, leaving 7 bases unmatched. The CDR3 contains 15 residues. The germline V gene encodes CDR1 SGHNT and CDR2 YYREEE (reference sequence). The CDR3 DNA sequence: TGTGCCAGCAGCCAGGGACTAGCGGGAGTTCGTGAGCAGTACTTC. This encodes CASSQGLAGVREQYF.